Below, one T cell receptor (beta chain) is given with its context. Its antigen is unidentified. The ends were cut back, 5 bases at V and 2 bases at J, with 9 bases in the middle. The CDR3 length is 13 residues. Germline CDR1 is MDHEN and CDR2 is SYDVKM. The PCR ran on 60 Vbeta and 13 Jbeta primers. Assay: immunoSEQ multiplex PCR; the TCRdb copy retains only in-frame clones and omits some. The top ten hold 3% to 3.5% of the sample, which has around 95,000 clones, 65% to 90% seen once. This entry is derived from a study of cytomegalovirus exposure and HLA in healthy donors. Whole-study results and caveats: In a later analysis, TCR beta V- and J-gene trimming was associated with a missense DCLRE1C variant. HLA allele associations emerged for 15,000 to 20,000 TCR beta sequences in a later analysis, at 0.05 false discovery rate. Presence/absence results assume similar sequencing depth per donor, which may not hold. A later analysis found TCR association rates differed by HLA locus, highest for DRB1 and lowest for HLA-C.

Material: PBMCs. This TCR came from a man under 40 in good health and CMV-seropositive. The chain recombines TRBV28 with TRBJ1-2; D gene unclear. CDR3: CASSLPANYGYTF. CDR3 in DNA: TGTGCCAGCAGTCTCCCCGCGAACTATGGCTACACCTTC.